The present T cell receptor (beta chain) was sequenced within a study of blood T cell repertoires in COVID-19. The assay was immunoSEQ multiplex PCR, and TCRdb's table has in-frame clones only and misses some. The table lists 300,000 to 450,000 clones, around 87% of them singletons. Specimen: PBMCs or T cells enriched from blood (not recorded which). This TCR derives from a man younger than 40 who had recovered from COVID-19.

CDR3 nucleotide sequence: TGTGCCAGCAGCTTAGGGTCGGGGTTCGGCACTGAAGCTTTCTTT. Translated, it gives CASSLGSGFGTEAFF. This rearrangement joins TRBV7-2 to TRBJ1-1, with D unclear. Trimming pared 1 base from V and 4 bases from J, leaving 13 bases between. Germline V gene sequence: CDR1 SGHTA, CDR2 FQGNSA. There are 15 residues in the CDR3.